This TCR beta chain was recorded in a study of shared clonotypes between healthy human individuals. Trimming took 2 bases from V and 0 from J, leaving 12 bases between them. The CDR3 loop spans 17 amino acids. Germline V gene lookup returns CDR1 SGHRS and CDR2 YFSETQ. Study-wide findings and caveats: Naive subsets usually exceeded memory subsets in estimated richness. Sequencing depth was a factor that was expected to affect clonotype sharing among donors.

Methods used by the authors: As immunoSEQ supplied junction-only sequences (without quality scores), filtering differed. Here immunoSEQ multiplex PCR was the method, and the copy in TCRdb shows in-frame clones only, minus some. The D gene and trimming were derived from the DNA, and the V and J assignments and clone size from that table. The sample includes 1,500,000 or so clones, 97% to 99% of them seen just once. Points on this clone: Its specificity is not known.

Sample: naive CD4+ T cells sorted from blood. As for subset: CD45RA+ positively selected. This clonotype originated in a young man in good health. The chain recombines TRBV5-1 with TRBJ2-6; no definite D call. CDR3 sequence reads: CASSLLFQDSGANVLTF. CDR3 sequence (DNA): TGCGCCAGCAGCTTACTATTCCAGGACTCTGGGGCCAACGTCCTGACTTTC.